One sample yielded the 10 T cell receptor beta chains listed below, sequenced in a study of molecular identifiers for immune sequencing clone quantification. TCRdb analysed the PCR reads with MiXCR anew, one entry per CDR3 protein. The repertoire consists of approximately 670,000 distinct CDR3 sequences, with 20% occurring once and the leading ten covering 0.85% to 0.9%. Specimen: naive CD8+ T cells from blood, with Jurkat cell RNA spiked in. Subset defined: FACS-sorted CD8+CD4-CCR7+CD45RA+ naive T cells. These receptors all come from a human donor in good health. Some libraries in this study had Jurkat cell RNA spiked in.

Worth noting for this clonotype: With a much larger clone just one base away, this may be a read error. V and J are TRBV14 and TRBJ2-1; the match to TRBD2 covers 8 bases. Germline values: CDR1 SGHDN, CDR2 FVKESK. There are 15 residues in the CDR3. The CDR3 is CVSSQAGGFLGEQFF. The CDR3 DNA is TGTGTCAGCAGCCAGGCGGGAGGATTCTTGGGTGAGCAGTTCTTC.

This chain connects TRBV4-1 to TRBJ2-1; 7 bases are a match to TRBD2. The CDR3 runs to 14 residues. CDR1 is MGHRA and CDR2 is YSYEKL in the germline V gene. Trimming cost V 1 base and J 10 bases; bases outside gene matches: 7. The CDR3 reads CASSQVGGGGEQFF. The CDR3 nucleotides read TGCGCCAGCAGCCAAGTAGGCGGGGGAGGGGAGCAGTTCTTC.

This clonotype came up a few times. For the CDR3, the DNA is TGCAGTGCTAGAGTTGGGGGGGCGTCCTACAATGAGCAGTTCTTC. Translating it yields CSARVGGASYNEQFF. V and J are TRBV20-1 and TRBJ2-1; a possible D gene is TRBD2 (7 bases). Germline CDR1 reads DFQATT; CDR2 reads SNEGSKA (reference sequence). The CDR3 is made up of 15 amino acids. Trimming pared 1 base from V and 1 base from J, leaving 11 bases between.

At least ten counts were recorded for this clonotype. The chain recombines TRBV4-3 with TRBJ2-7; TRBD1 matches 7 bases. After removal of 0 bases from V and 7 bases from J, the junction contained 12 bases not matched to a gene. The germline gives CDR1 LGHNA, CDR2 YSLEER. There are 16 residues in the CDR3. CDR3 sequence (DNA): TGCGCCAGCAGCCAAGATTACGAACAGGGGCCGTGGGAGCAGTACTTC. Translating gives CASSQDYEQGPWEQYF.

The chain combines TRBV15 with TRBJ2-1, with D maybe TRBD2 (6 bases). The V end was cut by 5 bases, the J end by 4 bases, with 12 bases between. The germline V gene has CDR1 LNHNV and CDR2 YYDKDF (reference sequence). CDR3 size: 14 residues. CDR3 sequence: CATSVGLEYNEQFF. In nucleotides, the CDR3 is TGTGCCACCAGCGTGGGACTCGAATACAATGAGCAGTTCTTC.

The sample holds many counts of this clonotype. CDR3 residues: CASSFWQGVNTQYF. The CDR3 DNA is TGTGCCAGCAGTTTTTGGCAGGGGGTGAATACGCAGTATTTT. The chain links TRBV12-3 or TRBV12-4 to TRBJ2-3; 7 nucleotides agree with TRBD1. V was clipped by 3 bases and J by 7 bases; unmatched bases: 7. This CDR3 is built from 14 residues.

As concerns this clonotype: Possible read error: a much larger clone is one base away. Since the CDR3 does not end with the conserved phenylalanine or tryptophan, this likely comes from a read error. The genes are TRBV10-3 and TRBJ1-1, with unresolved D. The CDR3 length is 13 residues. Trimming removed 3 bases at V and 3 bases at J, with 8 bases between. CDR1 is ENHRY and CDR2 is SYGVKD in the germline V gene. CDR3 loop: CAISDREDTEAFL. Here the CDR3 DNA reads TGTGCCATCAGTGATCGGGAAGACACTGAAGCTTTCCTT.

This clonotype was seen a few times. This sequence joins TRBV30 and TRBJ1-1; D not certain. Germline V gene lookup returns CDR1 GTSNPN and CDR2 SVGIG (reference sequence). V lost 3 bases to trimming and J lost 10 bases, with 12 bases between them. The CDR3 loop spans 11 amino acids. CDR3 amino acids: CAWSGDSTAFF. CDR3 in DNA: TGTGCCTGGAGCGGGGATAGTACAGCTTTCTTT.

This clonotype showed up just once. This chain links TRBV11-3 with TRBJ1-1; possible D gene TRBD1, 6 bases. Germline values: CDR1 SGHNT, CDR2 YENEEA. CDR3 length equals 17 residues. V was cut by 4 bases and J by 4 bases, with 22 bases left in between. The CDR3 region has the DNA TGTGCCAGCAGCTCCTCCCATGGGGGGGCGAGGAGCACTGAAGCTTTCTTT. Its translation: CASSSSHGGARSTEAFF.

Ten or more counts support this clonotype. The gene calls are TRBV15 and TRBJ2-3, with TRBD1 matching over 7 bases. Per the germline V gene, CDR1 is LNHNV and CDR2 is YYDKDF (reference sequence). The CDR3 has 15 amino acids. V was clipped by 5 bases and J by 2 bases; unmatched bases: 7. The CDR3 DNA is TGTGCCACCAGCGGGTGGGACAGATCCACAGATACGCAGTATTTT. Encoded protein: CATSGWDRSTDTQYF.